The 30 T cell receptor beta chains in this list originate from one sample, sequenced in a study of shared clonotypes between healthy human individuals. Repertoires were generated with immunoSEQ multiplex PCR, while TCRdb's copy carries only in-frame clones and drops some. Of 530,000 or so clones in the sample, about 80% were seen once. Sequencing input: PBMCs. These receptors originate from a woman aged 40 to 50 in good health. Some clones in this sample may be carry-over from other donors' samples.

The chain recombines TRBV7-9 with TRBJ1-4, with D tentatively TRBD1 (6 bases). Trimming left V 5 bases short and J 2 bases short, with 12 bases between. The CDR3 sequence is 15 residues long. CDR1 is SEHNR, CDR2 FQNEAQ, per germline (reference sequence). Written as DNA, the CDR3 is TGTGCCAGCAGCGCACAGGGTAGGACTAATGAAAAACTGTTTTTT. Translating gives CASSAQGRTNEKLFF.

The CDR3 here is CASSQSRAQQVSVGYTF. CDR3 nucleotide sequence: TGCGCCAGCAGCCAATCGAGGGCCCAACAGGTTTCGGTAGGCTACACCTTC. This chain joins TRBV4-1 and TRBJ1-2; a weak D match, TRBD1 (5 bases). This CDR3 is built from 17 residues. V shed 2 bases and J shed 8 bases, with 24 bases lying between them. Germline lookup yields CDR1 MGHRA and CDR2 YSYEKL.

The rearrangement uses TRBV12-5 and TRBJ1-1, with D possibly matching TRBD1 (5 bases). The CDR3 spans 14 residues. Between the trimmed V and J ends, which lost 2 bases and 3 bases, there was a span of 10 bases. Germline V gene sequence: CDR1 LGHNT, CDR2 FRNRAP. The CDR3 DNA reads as TGTGCTAGTGGTTTGTGGGGGAGTGACACTGAAGCTTTCTTT. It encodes CASGLWGSDTEAFF.

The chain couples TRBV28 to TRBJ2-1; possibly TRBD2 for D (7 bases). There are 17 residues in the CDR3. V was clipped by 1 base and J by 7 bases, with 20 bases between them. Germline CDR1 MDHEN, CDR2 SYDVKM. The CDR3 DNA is TGTGCCAGCAGTTTATTGTCTGGGGGGCGGGGGATAAATGAGCAGTTCTTC. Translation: CASSLLSGGRGINEQFF.

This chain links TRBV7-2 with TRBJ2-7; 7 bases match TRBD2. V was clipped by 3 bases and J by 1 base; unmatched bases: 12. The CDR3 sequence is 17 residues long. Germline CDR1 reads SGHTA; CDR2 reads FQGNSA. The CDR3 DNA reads TGTGCCAGCAGCTTGGTGGGTATTGCTAGCGGATCCTACGAGCAGTACTTC. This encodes CASSLVGIASGSYEQYF.

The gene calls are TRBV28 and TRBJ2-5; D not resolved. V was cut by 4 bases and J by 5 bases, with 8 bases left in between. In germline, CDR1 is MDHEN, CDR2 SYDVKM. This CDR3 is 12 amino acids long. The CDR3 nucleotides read TGTGCCAGCAGTTCGGGTTGGGAGACCCAGTACTTC. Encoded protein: CASSSGWETQYF.

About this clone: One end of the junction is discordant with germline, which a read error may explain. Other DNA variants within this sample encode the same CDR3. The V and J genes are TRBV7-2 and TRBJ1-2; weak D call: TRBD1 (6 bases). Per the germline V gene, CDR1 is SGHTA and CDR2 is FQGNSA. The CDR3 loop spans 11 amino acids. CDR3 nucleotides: TGTGCTAGCAGCCCAGGGGCTGGCTACACCTTC. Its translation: CASSPGAGYTF.

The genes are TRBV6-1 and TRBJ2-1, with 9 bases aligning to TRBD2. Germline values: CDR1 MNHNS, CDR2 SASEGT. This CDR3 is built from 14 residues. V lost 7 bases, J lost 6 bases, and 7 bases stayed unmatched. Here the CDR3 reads CASTRAGGTNEQFF. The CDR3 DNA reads TGTGCCAGCACTCGAGCGGGAGGTACCAATGAGCAGTTCTTC.

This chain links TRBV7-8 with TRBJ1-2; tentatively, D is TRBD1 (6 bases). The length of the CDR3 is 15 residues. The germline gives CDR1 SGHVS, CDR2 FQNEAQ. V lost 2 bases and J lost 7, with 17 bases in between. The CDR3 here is CASSLWGGADSGYTF. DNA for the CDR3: TGTGCCAGCAGCTTATGGGGGGGCGCTGATAGTGGCTACACCTTC.

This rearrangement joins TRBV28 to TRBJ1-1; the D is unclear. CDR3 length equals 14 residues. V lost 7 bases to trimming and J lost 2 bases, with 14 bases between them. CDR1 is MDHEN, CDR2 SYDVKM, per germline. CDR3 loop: CASTPPAGNTEAFF. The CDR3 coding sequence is TGTGCCAGCACCCCCCCGGCGGGTAACACTGAAGCTTTCTTT.

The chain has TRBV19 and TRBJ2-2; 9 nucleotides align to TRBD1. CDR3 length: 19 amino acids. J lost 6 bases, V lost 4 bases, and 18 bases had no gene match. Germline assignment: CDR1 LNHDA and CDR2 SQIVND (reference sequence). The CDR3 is CASSRRPKRDRVFSGELFF. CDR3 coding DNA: TGTGCCAGTAGTAGAAGGCCTAAGAGGGACAGGGTCTTTTCCGGGGAGCTGTTTTTT. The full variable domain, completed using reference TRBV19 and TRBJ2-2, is DGGITQSPKYLFRKEGQNVTLSCEQNLNHDAMYWYRQDPGQGLRLIYYSQIVNDFQKGDIAEGYSVSREKKESFPLTVTSAQKNPTAFYLCASSRRPKRDRVFSGELFFGEGSRLTVL.

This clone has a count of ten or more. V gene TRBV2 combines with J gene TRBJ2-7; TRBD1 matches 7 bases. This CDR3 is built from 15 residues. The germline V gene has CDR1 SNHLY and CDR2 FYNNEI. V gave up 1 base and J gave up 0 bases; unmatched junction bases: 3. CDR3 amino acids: CASSEGGTASYEQYF. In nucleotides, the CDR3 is TGTGCCAGCAGTGAAGGTGGGACAGCCTCCTACGAGCAGTACTTC.

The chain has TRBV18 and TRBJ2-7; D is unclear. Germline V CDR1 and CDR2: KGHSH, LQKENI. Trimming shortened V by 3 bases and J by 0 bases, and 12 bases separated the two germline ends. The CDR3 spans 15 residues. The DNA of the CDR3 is TGTGCCAGCTCACCTTCTAGAGGCCTCTCCTACGAGCAGTACTTC. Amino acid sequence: CASSPSRGLSYEQYF.

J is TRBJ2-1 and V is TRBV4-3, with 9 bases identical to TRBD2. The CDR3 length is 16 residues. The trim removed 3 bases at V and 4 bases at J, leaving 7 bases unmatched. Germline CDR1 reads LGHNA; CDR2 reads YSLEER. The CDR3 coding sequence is TGCGCCAGCAGCCAGGCGACTAGCGGAGTTTACAATGAGCAGTTCTTC. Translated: CASSQATSGVYNEQFF.

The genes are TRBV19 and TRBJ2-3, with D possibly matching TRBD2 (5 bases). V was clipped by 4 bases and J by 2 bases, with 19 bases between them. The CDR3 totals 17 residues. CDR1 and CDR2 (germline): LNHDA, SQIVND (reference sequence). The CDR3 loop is CASSTVEEGRHTDTQYF. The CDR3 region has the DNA TGTGCCAGTAGTACAGTAGAAGAGGGTAGACACACAGATACGCAGTATTTT.

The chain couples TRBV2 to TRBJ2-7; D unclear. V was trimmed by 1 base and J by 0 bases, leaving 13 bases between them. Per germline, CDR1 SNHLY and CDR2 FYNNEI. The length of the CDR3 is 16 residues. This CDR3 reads CASSEGAATNSYEQYF. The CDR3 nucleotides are TGTGCCAGCAGTGAAGGGGCAGCTACCAACTCCTACGAGCAGTACTTC.

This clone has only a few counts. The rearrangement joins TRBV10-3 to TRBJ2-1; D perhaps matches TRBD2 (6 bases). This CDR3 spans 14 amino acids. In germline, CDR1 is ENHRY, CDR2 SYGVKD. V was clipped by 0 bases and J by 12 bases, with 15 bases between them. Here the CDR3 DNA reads TGTGCCATCAGTGAGTCGGGGACTTTGGCTTCGCAGTTCTTC. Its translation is CAISESGTLASQFF.

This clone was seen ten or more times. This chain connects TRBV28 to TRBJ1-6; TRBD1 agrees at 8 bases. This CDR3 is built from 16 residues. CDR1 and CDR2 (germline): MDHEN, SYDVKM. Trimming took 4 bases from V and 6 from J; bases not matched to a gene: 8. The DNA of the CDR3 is TGTGCCAGCAGTTACTGGGGCACAGGGGGTAATTCACCCCTCCACTTT. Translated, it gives CASSYWGTGGNSPLHF.

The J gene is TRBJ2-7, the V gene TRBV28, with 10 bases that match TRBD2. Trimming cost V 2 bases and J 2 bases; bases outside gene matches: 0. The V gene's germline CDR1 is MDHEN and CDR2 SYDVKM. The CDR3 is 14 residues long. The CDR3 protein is CASSLLAGAYEQYF. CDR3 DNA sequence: TGTGCCAGCAGTTTACTAGCGGGAGCCTACGAGCAGTACTTC.

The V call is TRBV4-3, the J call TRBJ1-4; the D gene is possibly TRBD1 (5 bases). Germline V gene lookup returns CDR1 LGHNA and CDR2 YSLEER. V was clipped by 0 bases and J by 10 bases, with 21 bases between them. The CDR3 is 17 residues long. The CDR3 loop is CASSQDEGREIWGKLFF. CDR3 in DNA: TGCGCCAGCAGCCAAGATGAGGGCAGGGAAATTTGGGGAAAACTGTTTTTT.

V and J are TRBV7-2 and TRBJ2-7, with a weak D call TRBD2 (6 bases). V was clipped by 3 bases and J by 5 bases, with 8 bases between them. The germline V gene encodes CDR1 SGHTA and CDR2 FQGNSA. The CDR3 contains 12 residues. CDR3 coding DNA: TGTGCCAGCAGCTTGACGGGGGACGAGCAGTACTTC. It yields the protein CASSLTGDEQYF.

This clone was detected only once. The CDR3 is CASSLDDRKNTGELFF. The CDR3 DNA reads as TGTGCCAGCAGCTTAGATGACAGGAAGAACACCGGGGAGCTGTTTTTT. This chain connects TRBV5-8 to TRBJ2-2, with a possible D match to TRBD1 (6 bases). The CDR3 consists of 16 residues. CDR1 is SGHTS and CDR2 is YDEGEE in the germline V gene. Trimming shortened V by 2 bases and J by 1 base, and 12 bases separated the two germline ends.

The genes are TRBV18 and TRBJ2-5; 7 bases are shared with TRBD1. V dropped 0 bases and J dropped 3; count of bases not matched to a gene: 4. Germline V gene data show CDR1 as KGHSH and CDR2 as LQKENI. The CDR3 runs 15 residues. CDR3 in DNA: TGTGCCAGCTCACCACCGGAAACAGGGGAAGAGACCCAGTACTTC. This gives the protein CASSPPETGEETQYF.

CDR3 amino acids: CGGSSSYNEQFF. The CDR3, as DNA: TGTGGCGGCAGCAGCTCCTACAATGAGCAGTTCTTC. The chain uses TRBV6-5 and TRBJ2-1; D is unresolved. The CDR3 is 12 residues long. Germline V CDR1 and CDR2: MNHEY, SVGAGI.

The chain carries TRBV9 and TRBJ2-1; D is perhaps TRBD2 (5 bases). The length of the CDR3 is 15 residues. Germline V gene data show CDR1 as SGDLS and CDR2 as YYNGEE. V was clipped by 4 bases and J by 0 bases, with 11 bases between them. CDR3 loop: CASSTRGSSYNEQFF. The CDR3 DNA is TGTGCCAGCAGCACAAGAGGGAGCTCCTACAATGAGCAGTTCTTC.

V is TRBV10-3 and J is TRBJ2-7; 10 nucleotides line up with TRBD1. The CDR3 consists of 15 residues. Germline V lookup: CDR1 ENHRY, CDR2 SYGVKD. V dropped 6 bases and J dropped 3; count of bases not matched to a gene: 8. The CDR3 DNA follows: TGTGCCATCAGCTACGGGACAGGGGCGATCTACGAGCAGTACTTC. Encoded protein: CAISYGTGAIYEQYF.

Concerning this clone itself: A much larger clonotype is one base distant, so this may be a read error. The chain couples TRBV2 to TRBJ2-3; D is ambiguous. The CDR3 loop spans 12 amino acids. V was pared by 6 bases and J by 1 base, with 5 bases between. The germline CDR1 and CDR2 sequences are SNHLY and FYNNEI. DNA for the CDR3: TGTGCCAGCAGCCGGGGCACAGATACGCAGTATTTT. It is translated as CASSRGTDTQYF.

The CDR3 DNA follows: TGTGCCAGCAGGCGACAGGTCGAAGCTTTCTTT. It translates to CASRRQVEAFF. The chain joins TRBV28 to TRBJ1-1; weak D call: TRBD1 (6 bases). Germline V gene lookup returns CDR1 MDHEN and CDR2 SYDVKM. The V and J ends lost 6 bases and 8 bases respectively, with 10 bases between them. This CDR3 has 11 amino acids.

CDR3 DNA: TGCGCCAGCAGCTTACAGGATAATTCACCCCTCCACTTT. Translated, it gives CASSLQDNSPLHF. This chain joins TRBV5-1 and TRBJ1-6; tentative D call: TRBD1 (5 bases). Trimming left V 2 bases short and J 5 bases short, with 5 bases between. There are 13 residues in the CDR3. Germline lookup yields CDR1 SGHRS and CDR2 YFSETQ.

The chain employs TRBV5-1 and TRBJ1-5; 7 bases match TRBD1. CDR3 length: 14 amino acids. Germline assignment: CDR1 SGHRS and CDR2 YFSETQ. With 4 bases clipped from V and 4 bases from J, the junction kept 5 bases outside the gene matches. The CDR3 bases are TGCGCCAGCAGCGAACAGGGGATGAATCAGCCCCAGCATTTT. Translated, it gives CASSEQGMNQPQHF. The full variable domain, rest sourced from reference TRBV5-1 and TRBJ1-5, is KAGVTQTPRYLIKTRGQQVTLSCSPISGHRSVSWYQQTPGQGLQFLFEYFSETQRNKGNFPGRFSGRQFSNSRSEMNVSTLELGDSALYLCASSEQGMNQPQHFGDGTRLSIL.